A selection of T cell receptor beta chains follows, all from one sample in a study of T cells in Graves' hyperthyroidism and ophthalmopathy. One entry per CDR3 protein results from TCRdb running MiXCR on the multiplex PCR reads. The data contain some 600,000 distinct CDR3 sequences, 14% of them singletons. The specimen sequenced was blood. These receptors all stem from a woman younger than 45 with Graves' hyperthyroidism that later progressed to Graves' ophthalmopathy. CDR3s include the opening cysteine and the closing phenylalanine or tryptophan. A D gene is named only where the DNA matches it firmly. Not every row has a clone size; where given, it reads once, few, many or a size class.

TRBV19	.	TRBJ1-5	many	TGTGCCAGTGGCCCAAAAGTTTATAGCAATCAGCCCCAGCATTTT	CASGPKVYSNQPQHF
TRBV5-8	.	TRBJ2-7	.	TGTGCCAGCAGCTTGTGGGACACCTCCTACGAGCAGTACTTC	CASSLWDTSYEQYF
TRBV12-3/TRBV12-4	TRBD2	TRBJ2-1	many	TGTGCCAGCAGTTTGATTGGACTAGCGGGAGGGGGTTCCTACAATGAGCAGTTCTTC	CASSLIGLAGGGSYNEQFF
TRBV14	.	TRBJ1-5	many	TGTGCCAGCAGCCAAATAAACAGTAACTATCAGCCCCAGCATTTT	CASSQINSNYQPQHF
TRBV12-3/TRBV12-4	TRBD1	TRBJ2-7	many	TGTGCCAGCAACCTAGGGGGCACGAGCTCCTACGAGCAGTACTTC	CASNLGGTSSYEQYF
TRBV20-1	TRBD1	TRBJ2-2	.	TGCAGTGCTAGAGAGACAGGGGTGTCTATCGCCGGGGAGCTGTTTTTT	CSARETGVSIAGELFF
TRBV20-1	.	TRBJ1-1	many	TGCAGTGCTAGTATAATGGGGGACACTGAAGCTTTCTTT	CSASIMGDTEAFF
TRBV6-5	.	TRBJ2-1	few	TGTGCCAGCAGTTGGGGGGGCCGAACTAGCAGAGATTACGAGCAGTTCTTC	CASSWGGRTSRDYEQFF
TRBV24-1	TRBD1	TRBJ2-2	few	TGTGCCACCAGTGATTGGACAGGGGGTTTCACCGGGGAGCTGTTTTTT	CATSDWTGGFTGELFF
TRBV7-9	.	TRBJ2-2	few	TGTGCCAGCAGCGGAGGGCCCTCGCTGTTTTTT	CASSGGPSLFF
TRBV12-3/TRBV12-4	.	TRBJ1-1	many	TGTGCCAGCAGCCCACAGCAGGGTAGCACTGAAGCTTTCTTT	CASSPQQGSTEAFF
TRBV9	.	TRBJ2-7	.	TGTGCCAGCAGCGTGGGGCAGGGGATGTCCTACGAGCAGTACTTC	CASSVGQGMSYEQYF
TRBV20-1	TRBD1	TRBJ2-7	many	TGCAGTGTAGCGACAGGGGAAACTTACGAGCAGTACTTC	CSVATGETYEQYF